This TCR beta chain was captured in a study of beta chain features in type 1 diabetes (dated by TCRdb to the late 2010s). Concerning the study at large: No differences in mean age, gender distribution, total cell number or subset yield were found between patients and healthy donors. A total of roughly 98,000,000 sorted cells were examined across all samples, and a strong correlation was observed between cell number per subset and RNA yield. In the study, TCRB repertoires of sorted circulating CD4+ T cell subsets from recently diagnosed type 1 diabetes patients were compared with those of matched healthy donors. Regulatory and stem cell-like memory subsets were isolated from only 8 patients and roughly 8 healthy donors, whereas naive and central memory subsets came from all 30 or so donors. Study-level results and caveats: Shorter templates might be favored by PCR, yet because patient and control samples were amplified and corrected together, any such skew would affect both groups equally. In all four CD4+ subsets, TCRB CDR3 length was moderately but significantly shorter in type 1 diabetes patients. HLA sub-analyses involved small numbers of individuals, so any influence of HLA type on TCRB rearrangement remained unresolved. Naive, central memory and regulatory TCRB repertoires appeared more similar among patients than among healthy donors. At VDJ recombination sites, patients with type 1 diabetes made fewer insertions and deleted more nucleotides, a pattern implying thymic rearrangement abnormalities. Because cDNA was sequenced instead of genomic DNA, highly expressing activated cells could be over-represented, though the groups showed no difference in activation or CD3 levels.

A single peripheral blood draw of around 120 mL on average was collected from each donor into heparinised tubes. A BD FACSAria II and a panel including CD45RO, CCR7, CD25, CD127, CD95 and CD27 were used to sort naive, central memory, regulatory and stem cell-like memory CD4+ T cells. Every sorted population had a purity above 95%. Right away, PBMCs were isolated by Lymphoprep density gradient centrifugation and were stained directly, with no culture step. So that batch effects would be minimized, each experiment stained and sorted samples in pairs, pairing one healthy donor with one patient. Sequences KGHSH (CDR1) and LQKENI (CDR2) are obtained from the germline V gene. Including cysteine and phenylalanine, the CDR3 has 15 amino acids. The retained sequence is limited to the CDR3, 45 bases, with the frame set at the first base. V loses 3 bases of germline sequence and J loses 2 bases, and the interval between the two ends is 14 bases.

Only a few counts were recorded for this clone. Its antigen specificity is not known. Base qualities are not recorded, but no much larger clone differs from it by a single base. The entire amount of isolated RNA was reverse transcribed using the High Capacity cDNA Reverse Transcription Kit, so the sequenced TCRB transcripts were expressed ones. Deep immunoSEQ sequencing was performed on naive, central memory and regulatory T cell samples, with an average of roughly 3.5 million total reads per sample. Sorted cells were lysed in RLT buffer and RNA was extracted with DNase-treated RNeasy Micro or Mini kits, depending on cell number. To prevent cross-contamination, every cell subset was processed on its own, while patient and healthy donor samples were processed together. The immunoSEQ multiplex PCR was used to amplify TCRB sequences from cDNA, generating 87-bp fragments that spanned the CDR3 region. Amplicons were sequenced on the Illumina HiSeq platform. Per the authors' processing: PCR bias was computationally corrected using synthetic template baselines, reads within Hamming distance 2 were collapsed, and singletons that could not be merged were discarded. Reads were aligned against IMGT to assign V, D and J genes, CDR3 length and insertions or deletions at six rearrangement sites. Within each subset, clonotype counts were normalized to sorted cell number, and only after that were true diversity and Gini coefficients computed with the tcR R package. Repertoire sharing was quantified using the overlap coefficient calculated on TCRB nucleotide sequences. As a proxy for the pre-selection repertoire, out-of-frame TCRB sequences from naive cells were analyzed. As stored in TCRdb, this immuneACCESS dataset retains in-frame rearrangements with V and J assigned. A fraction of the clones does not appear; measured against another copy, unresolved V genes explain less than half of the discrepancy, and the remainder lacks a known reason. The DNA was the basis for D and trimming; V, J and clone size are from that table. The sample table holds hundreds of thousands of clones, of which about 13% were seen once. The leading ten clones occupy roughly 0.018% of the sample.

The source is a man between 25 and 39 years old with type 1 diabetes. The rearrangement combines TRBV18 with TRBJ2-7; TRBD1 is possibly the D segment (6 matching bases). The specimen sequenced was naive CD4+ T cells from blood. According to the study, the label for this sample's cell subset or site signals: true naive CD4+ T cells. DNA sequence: TGTGCCAGCTCACCTTTCTCCGACAGGACCTACGAGCAGTACTTC. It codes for CASSPFSDRTYEQYF.